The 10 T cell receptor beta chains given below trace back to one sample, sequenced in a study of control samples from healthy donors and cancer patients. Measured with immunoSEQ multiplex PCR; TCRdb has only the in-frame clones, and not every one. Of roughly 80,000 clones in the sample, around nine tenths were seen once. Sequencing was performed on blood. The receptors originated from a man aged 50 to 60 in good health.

The CDR3 DNA reads as TGTGCCAGCAGCCCTAACCGGGGGCGAGCCGGGGAGCTGTTTTTT. This translates into CASSPNRGRAGELFF. The chain joins TRBV2 to TRBJ2-2; the D gene could be TRBD1 or TRBD2 (6 bases each). Germline V gene lookup returns CDR1 SNHLY and CDR2 FYNNEI. The CDR3 has 15 amino acids. The V end was cut by 6 bases, the J end by 6 bases, with 17 bases between. Full variable domain (rest looked up from reference TRBV2 and TRBJ2-2): EPEVTQTPSHQVTQMGQEVILRCVPISNHLYFYWYRQILGQKVEFLVSFYNNEISEKSEIFDDQFSVERPDGSNFTLKIRSTKLEDSAMYFCASSPNRGRAGELFFGEGSRLTVL.

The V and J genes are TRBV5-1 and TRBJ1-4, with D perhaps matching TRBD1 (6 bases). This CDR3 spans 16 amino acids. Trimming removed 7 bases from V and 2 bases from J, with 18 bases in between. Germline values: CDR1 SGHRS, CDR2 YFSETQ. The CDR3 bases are TGCGCCAGCCGAAATCTACAGGGAGGTACTAATGAAAAACTGTTTTTT. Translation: CASRNLQGGTNEKLFF.

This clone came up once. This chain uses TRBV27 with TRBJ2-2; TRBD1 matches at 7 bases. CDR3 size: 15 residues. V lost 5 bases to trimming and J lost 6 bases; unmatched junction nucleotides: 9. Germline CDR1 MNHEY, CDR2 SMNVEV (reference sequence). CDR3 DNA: TGTGCCAGCAGTATGACAGGGAGTAACGCCGGGGAGCTGTTTTTT. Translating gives CASSMTGSNAGELFF.

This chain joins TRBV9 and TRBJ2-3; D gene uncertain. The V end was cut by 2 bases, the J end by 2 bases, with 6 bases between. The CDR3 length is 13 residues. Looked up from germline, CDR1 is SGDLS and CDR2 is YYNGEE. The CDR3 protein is CASSVHYTDTQYF. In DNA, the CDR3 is TGTGCCAGCAGCGTCCACTACACAGATACGCAGTATTTT.

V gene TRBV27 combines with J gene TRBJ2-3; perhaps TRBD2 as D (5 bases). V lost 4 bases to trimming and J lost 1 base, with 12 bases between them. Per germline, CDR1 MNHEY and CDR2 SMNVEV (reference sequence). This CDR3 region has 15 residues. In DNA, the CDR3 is TGTGCCAGCAGTTACCCGGGGAAAGGCACAGATACGCAGTATTTT. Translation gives CASSYPGKGTDTQYF.

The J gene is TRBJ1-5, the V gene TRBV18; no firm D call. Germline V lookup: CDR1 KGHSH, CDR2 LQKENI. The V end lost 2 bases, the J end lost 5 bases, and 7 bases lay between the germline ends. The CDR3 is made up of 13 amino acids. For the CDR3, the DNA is TGTGCCAGCTCACCAAGGAGTGATCAGCCCCAGCATTTT. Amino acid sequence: CASSPRSDQPQHF.

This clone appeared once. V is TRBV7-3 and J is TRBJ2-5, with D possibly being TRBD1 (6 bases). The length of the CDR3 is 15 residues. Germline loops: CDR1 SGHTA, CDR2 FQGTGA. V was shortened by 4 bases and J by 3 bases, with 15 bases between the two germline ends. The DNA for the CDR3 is TGTGCCAGCAGCTGGGGCCGGACAGCCGAAGAGACCCAGTACTTC. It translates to CASSWGRTAEETQYF.

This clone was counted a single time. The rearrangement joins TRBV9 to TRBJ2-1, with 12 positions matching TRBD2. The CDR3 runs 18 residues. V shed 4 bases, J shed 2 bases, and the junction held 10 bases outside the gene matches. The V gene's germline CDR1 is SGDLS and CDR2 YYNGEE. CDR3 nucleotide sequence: TGTGCCAGCAGCACCGGACTAGCGGGGAAGGTGGCCTACAATGAGCAGTTCTTC. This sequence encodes CASSTGLAGKVAYNEQFF.

The CDR3 loop is CASSFAGQGGGEKLFF. The CDR3 DNA follows: TGTGCCAGCAGCTTCGCTGGACAGGGGGGTGGAGAAAAACTGTTTTTT. The rearrangement uses TRBV6-6 and TRBJ1-4; 10 nucleotides align to TRBD1. Losses at the gene ends were 6 bases for V and 8 bases for J; bases not matched to a gene: 12. Per the germline V gene, CDR1 is MNHNY and CDR2 is SVGAGI (reference sequence). The CDR3 consists of 16 residues.

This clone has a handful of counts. Written as DNA, the CDR3 is TGTGCCGGCCAAGGCATGTCCGGGGAGCTGTTTTTT. Its translation is CAGQGMSGELFF. The V gene is TRBV19, the J gene TRBJ2-2; no clear D gene. Per the germline V gene, CDR1 is LNHDA and CDR2 is SQIVND (reference sequence). The CDR3 spans 12 residues. Trimming left V 11 bases short and J 6 bases short, with 13 bases between.